The sequence of this TCR beta chain was determined in a study of vaccination and CD4 T cells after COVID-19. Across the study: Overlapping SARS-CoV-2, HCoV-NL63, HCoV-OC43 and HCoV-229E spike peptides were used to stimulate cells. Study conclusions and caveats: Convalescent patients' clones that were vaccine-specific were spike mono-reactive in 304 of 307 cases.

Sequence data for DNA of cultured CD4+ T cells were generated by the Oncomine TCR Beta short-read assay. TCRdb re-analysed the PCR reads in MiXCR, keeping a single row per CDR3 protein. This sample has roughly 14,000 distinct CDR3 sequences, with 50% to 60% found just once. The V gene's germline CDR1 is ENHRY and CDR2 SYGVKD. Deletions cut 3 bases from V and 8 bases from J, with 10 bases between. The CDR3 covers 13 residues. A word on this clonotype: Its matching antigen is unknown.

As for treatment: approximately 9-day PBMC culture with coronavirus spike peptide pools or control peptides (ViraFEST assay). TCRs were sequenced by ViraFEST after antigen-specific T cells had been expanded with peptide pools. From the 10-day cultures, CD4+ T cells were isolated by negative selection. This clonotype was obtained from a human donor who had recovered from COVID-19. The rearrangement uses TRBV10-3 and TRBJ1-4; D is unclear. The sample consisted of CD4+ T cells from blood, cultured in vitro. CDR3 protein: CAISEREWEKLFF. The CDR3 nucleotides are TGTGCCATCAGTGAAAGGGAGTGGGAAAAACTGTTTTTT.